This T cell receptor (beta chain) was documented in a study of blood T cell repertoires in COVID-19. The table came from immunoSEQ multiplex PCR; TCRdb's copy has only in-frame clones and leaves some out. This table has some 150,000 clones, more than 80% appearing once. Germline loops: CDR1 MNHEY, CDR2 SMNVEV (reference sequence). The CDR3 totals 15 residues. V dropped 6 bases and J dropped 1 base, with 15 bases sitting between them. Sequencing was performed on peripheral blood. V is TRBV27 and J is TRBJ1-2, with D unresolved. The clonotype originates from a woman aged 55 to 70 with active COVID-19. The CDR3 region is CASSPTFRGNYGYTF. The DNA for the CDR3 is TGTGCCAGCAGCCCTACCTTTCGTGGTAACTATGGCTACACCTTC.